The 26 T cell receptor beta chains below all came from one sample that was sequenced in a study of blood T cell repertoires in COVID-19 (dated by TCRdb to between 2020 and 2021). Libraries came from the immunoSEQ multiplex PCR assay. TCRdb provides this immuneACCESS table in a form limited to in-frame rearrangements. Some clones are lacking; in checked studies, under half of them reflect an unresolved V gene, and why the rest are absent is not known. A total of 73,000 or so clones appear in this sample, about 80% of them only once. 4.5% of the sample lies in the top ten. Source material: peripheral blood. The source of these receptors is a woman aged 55-70 years with acute or convalescent COVID-19.

The gene calls are TRBV2 and TRBJ1-1, with a weak D call TRBD1 (6 bases). This CDR3 is 14 amino acids long. The V end lost 6 bases, the J end lost 3 bases, and 14 bases lay between the germline ends. Germline CDR1 reads SNHLY; CDR2 reads FYNNEI. The CDR3 nucleotides read TGTGCCAGCAGGAGGGGGTATCGGGACACTGAAGCTTTCTTT. It yields the protein CASRRGYRDTEAFF. Drawing the rest from reference TRBV2 and TRBJ1-1, the complete variable domain is EPEVTQTPSHQVTQMGQEVILRCVPISNHLYFYWYRQILGQKVEFLVSFYNNEISEKSEIFDDQFSVERPDGSNFTLKIRSTKLEDSAMYFCASRRGYRDTEAFFGQGTRLTVV.

V usage is TRBV2 and J usage is TRBJ1-6; 8 nucleotides agree with TRBD1. Germline V gene data show CDR1 as SNHLY and CDR2 as FYNNEI. CDR3 length: 15 amino acids. J was trimmed by 6 bases and V by 7 bases; bases with no gene match: 8. CDR3: CASNTGTGRNSPLHF. The CDR3 bases are TGTGCCAGCAACACCGGGACAGGCCGTAATTCACCCCTCCACTTT.

The chain recombines TRBV29-1 with TRBJ1-2, with D unclear. The CDR3 extends over 13 amino acids. CDR1 is SQVTM, CDR2 ANQGSEA, per germline. V gave up 1 base and J gave up 0 bases, with 6 bases separating them. The CDR3 region is CSVEAVANYGYTF. For the CDR3, the DNA is TGCAGCGTTGAAGCGGTCGCTAACTATGGCTACACCTTC.

This chain links TRBV6-1 with TRBJ1-4, with D tentatively TRBD1 (5 bases). Trimming took off 2 bases at V and 11 bases at J, with 6 bases between the two ends. The CDR3 is 11 residues long. Germline V gene lookup returns CDR1 MNHNS and CDR2 SASEGT. CDR3 sequence reads: CASSEQGKLFF. Here the CDR3 DNA reads TGTGCCAGCAGTGAACAGGGTAAACTGTTTTTT.

This chain connects TRBV6-5 to TRBJ1-1; D may be TRBD1 (5 bases). Trimming left V 6 bases short and J 11 bases short, with 16 bases between. Germline CDR1 MNHEY, CDR2 SVGAGI. This CDR3 spans 12 amino acids. The CDR3 DNA sequence: TGTGCCAGCAGCCCCCGAGGGAGGGGTGCTTTCTTT. As protein: CASSPRGRGAFF.

The chain employs TRBV5-5 and TRBJ2-3; 12 bases are a match to TRBD2. CDR3 length: 15 residues. Trimming removed 3 bases from V and 2 bases from J; junction bases left unmatched: 1. Per the germline V gene, CDR1 is SGHKS and CDR2 is YYEKEE (reference sequence). The CDR3 region has the DNA TGTGCCAGCAGCTGGACTAGCGGGGTCACAGATACGCAGTATTTT. This encodes CASSWTSGVTDTQYF.

V gene TRBV4-1 combines with J gene TRBJ2-1; D remains ambiguous. Germline CDR1 and CDR2: MGHRA and YSYEKL. V was clipped by 0 bases and J by 2 bases, with 11 bases between them. This CDR3 is built from 16 residues. The CDR3 sequence is CASSQEGVGTYNEQFF. The CDR3 DNA reads as TGCGCCAGCAGCCAAGAAGGAGTAGGCACCTACAATGAGCAGTTCTTC.

The chain couples TRBV5-1 to TRBJ1-1; TRBD1 aligns across 8 bases. The ends lost 0 bases at V and 4 bases at J; junction bases unmatched: 11. The CDR3 runs to 17 residues. The germline gives CDR1 SGHRS, CDR2 YFSETQ. The CDR3 DNA reads TGCGCCAGCAGCTTGGTGGCAGGGGGCAATAGGGGCACTGAAGCTTTCTTT. This gives the protein CASSLVAGGNRGTEAFF. The full variable domain, its missing parts supplied by reference TRBV5-1 and TRBJ1-1, is KAGVTQTPRYLIKTRGQQVTLSCSPISGHRSVSWYQQTPGQGLQFLFEYFSETQRNKGNFPGRFSGRQFSNSRSEMNVSTLELGDSALYLCASSLVAGGNRGTEAFFGQGTRLTVV.

The V gene is TRBV7-9, the J gene TRBJ1-1; possibly TRBD1 for D (5 bases). V lost 6 bases, J lost 3 bases, and 11 bases lay in between. The V gene's germline CDR1 is SEHNR and CDR2 FQNEAQ (reference sequence). The CDR3 spans 13 residues. The CDR3 nucleotides read TGTGCCAGCAGGCAGACAGAAGACACTGAAGCTTTCTTT. This codes for CASRQTEDTEAFF.

This clone was observed a few times. This chain links TRBV5-1 with TRBJ2-4; TRBD2 matches at 10 bases. CDR1 and CDR2 from the germline V gene are SGHRS and YFSETQ. CDR3 length equals 19 residues. Unmatched junction bases numbered 16, after V lost 4 bases and J lost 3 bases. The CDR3 protein is CASSPRLVAGGIGKNIQYF. The CDR3 DNA follows: TGCGCCAGCAGCCCCCGTTTGGTAGCGGGGGGTATCGGCAAAAACATTCAGTACTTC.

V and J are TRBV7-3 and TRBJ1-1, with 8 bases fitting TRBD1. V gave up 2 bases and J gave up 0 bases; unmatched junction bases: 5. The V gene's germline CDR1 is SGHTA and CDR2 FQGTGA. The CDR3 has 16 amino acids. The CDR3 is CASSLQATGVNTEAFF. In DNA form, the CDR3 reads TGTGCCAGCAGCTTACAAGCGACAGGGGTGAACACTGAAGCTTTCTTT.

CDR3 sequence reads: CASSQGREATEAFF. CDR3 nucleotides: TGTGCCAGCAGCCAAGGTCGGGAGGCCACTGAAGCTTTCTTT. The V and J genes are TRBV4-2 and TRBJ1-1; no clear D gene. Deletions cut 1 base from V and 4 bases from J, with 10 bases between. Per germline, CDR1 LGHNA and CDR2 YNFKEQ. This CDR3 is 14 amino acids long.

This chain connects TRBV11-2 to TRBJ2-7; TRBD2 aligns across 9 bases. V lost 4 bases, J lost 3 bases, and 7 bases stayed unmatched. This CDR3 has 15 amino acids. Germline V CDR1 and CDR2: SGHAT, FQNNGV. CDR3 in amino acids: CASSSVAGVYYEQYF. The CDR3 nucleotides are TGTGCCAGCAGCTCAGTAGCGGGGGTTTACTACGAGCAGTACTTC.

The chain carries TRBV7-9 and TRBJ1-6, with D perhaps matching TRBD1 (5 bases). Germline assignment: CDR1 SEHNR and CDR2 FQNEAQ (reference sequence). The CDR3 runs 15 residues. V was trimmed by 5 bases and J by 5 bases, leaving 13 bases between them. The CDR3 DNA reads as TGTGCCAGCAGCCCCCAGGGTCAAAATAATTCACCCCTCCACTTT. It encodes CASSPQGQNNSPLHF.

The V call is TRBV10-2, the J call TRBJ2-1; D is uncertain. CDR3 length: 10 amino acids. The V gene's germline CDR1 is WSHSY and CDR2 SAAADI. Trimming took off 8 bases at V and 9 bases at J, with 8 bases between the two ends. DNA of the CDR3: TGCGCCAGCGGTCAGCGTGAGCAGTTCTTC. As protein: CASGQREQFF.

This clone showed up many times. This sequence joins TRBV2 and TRBJ1-6; 9 nucleotides align to TRBD1. Germline V lookup: CDR1 SNHLY, CDR2 FYNNEI. V shed 6 bases, J shed 4 bases, and the junction held 1 base outside the gene matches. There are 14 residues in the CDR3. Written as DNA, the CDR3 is TGTGCCAGCAGGGGACAGGGTTATAATTCACCCCTCCACTTT. Its translation: CASRGQGYNSPLHF.

This chain links TRBV6-5 with TRBJ2-3, with D possibly being TRBD1 (5 bases). Trimming stripped 6 bases from V and 0 bases from J, with 10 bases between. The CDR3 spans 14 residues. The V gene's germline CDR1 is MNHEY and CDR2 SVGAGI. The CDR3 DNA reads as TGTGCCAGCAGACAGGAGCACAGCACAGATACGCAGTATTTT. It is translated as CASRQEHSTDTQYF.

This clone was seen a few times. The chain couples TRBV29-1 to TRBJ1-1, with 7 bases identical to TRBD1. CDR1 SQVTM and CDR2 ANQGSEA come from the germline V gene. This CDR3 is built from 15 residues. Unmatched junction bases numbered 17, after V lost 7 bases and J lost 6 bases. CDR3 protein: CSAIRTTGFGAEAFF. The CDR3 DNA is TGCAGCGCAATCCGTACGACAGGGTTCGGCGCTGAAGCTTTCTTT.

This chain joins TRBV5-6 and TRBJ1-2; no reliable D call. The CDR3 is 16 amino acids. V lost 1 base and J 4 bases, leaving 17 bases between the germline ends. Per germline, CDR1 SGHDT and CDR2 YYEEEE. CDR3 in DNA: TGTGCCAGCAGCTTGATGAATCGGGAGTTAGGCTATGGCTACACCTTC. This gives the protein CASSLMNRELGYGYTF.

This sequence joins TRBV19 and TRBJ1-6; tentative D call: TRBD1 (6 bases). The CDR3 length is 14 residues. The ends were cut back, 6 bases at V and 7 bases at J, with 13 bases in the middle. Germline assignment: CDR1 LNHDA and CDR2 SQIVND (reference sequence). The CDR3 protein is CASRLRQANSPLHF. DNA for the CDR3: TGTGCCAGTAGGTTGAGACAGGCCAATTCACCCCTCCACTTT.

The V gene is TRBV6-5, the J gene TRBJ1-2; tentatively, D is TRBD1 (6 bases). This CDR3 spans 15 amino acids. Per germline, CDR1 MNHEY and CDR2 SVGAGI. V lost 5 bases, J lost 4 bases, and 17 bases lay in between. The chain's CDR3 is CASSPEQGNRYGYTF. CDR3 bases: TGTGCCAGCAGTCCAGAACAGGGTAACCGCTATGGCTACACCTTC.

CDR3 in amino acids: CASSIDGGTGDEKLFF. CDR3 coding DNA: TGTGCCAGTAGTATAGACGGGGGGACAGGGGATGAAAAACTGTTTTTT. The J gene is TRBJ1-4, the V gene TRBV19; 10 positions agree with TRBD1. CDR1 and CDR2 from the germline V gene are LNHDA and SQIVND (reference sequence). CDR3 length: 16 amino acids. The V gene end was trimmed by 0 bases and the J gene end by 6 bases; junction bases not matched to a gene: 4.

The DNA of the CDR3 is TGTGCCAGCACCTCAGGGGGCAGATCGTACGAGCAGTACTTC. Protein: CASTSGGRSYEQYF. The chain couples TRBV3-1 (or the pseudogene TRBV3-2) to TRBJ2-7, with 8 bases matching TRBD1. This CDR3 spans 14 amino acids. CDR1 LGHDT and CDR2 YNNKEL come from the germline V gene (reference sequence). Germline trimming cut 7 bases from V and 4 bases from J; bases unmatched to any gene: 9.

The V and J genes are TRBV13 and TRBJ2-2; D is ambiguous. V was clipped by 5 bases and J by 0 bases, with 10 bases between them. The CDR3 totals 15 residues. CDR1 is PRHDT and CDR2 is FYEKMQ in the germline V gene (reference sequence). The CDR3, as DNA: TGTGCCAGCAGCGACGAGCGTGCGAACACCGGGGAGCTGTTTTTT. This sequence encodes CASSDERANTGELFF.

This chain uses TRBV5-1 with TRBJ2-7, with a tentative D call TRBD2 (6 bases). This CDR3 comprises 14 residues. CDR1 is SGHRS and CDR2 is YFSETQ in the germline V gene. Trimming took 4 bases from V and 5 from J, leaving 16 bases between them. CDR3 loop: CASSGGALANEQYF. The CDR3 nucleotides read TGCGCCAGCAGCGGCGGGGCCTTAGCCAACGAGCAGTACTTC.

This clone was seen more than once but under ten times. The chain joins TRBV7-9 to TRBJ2-6; D remains ambiguous. From germline, CDR1 is SEHNR and CDR2 FQNEAQ (reference sequence). The CDR3 contains 15 residues. The germline V and J ends were trimmed by 3 bases and 1 base, with 7 bases remaining between them. CDR3 region: CASSFDGSGANVLTF. The CDR3, as DNA: TGTGCCAGCAGCTTTGACGGGTCTGGGGCCAACGTCCTGACTTTC.